The 27 T cell receptor beta chains presented below share a single source sample, sequenced in a study of blood T cell repertoires in COVID-19. Only in-frame clones appear in the TCRdb table, and some are missing; sequencing was by immunoSEQ multiplex PCR. Counted here are 40,000 or so clones, approximately 83% occurring once; the ten biggest clones make up about 5.5%. The sample was peripheral blood. The receptors derive from a man aged 40-50 years with active COVID-19.

The V call is TRBV4-1, the J call TRBJ2-5; 9 bases line up with TRBD2. The V segment lost 0 bases and the J segment 5 bases; nucleotides outside the gene matches: 13. The germline gives CDR1 MGHRA, CDR2 YSYEKL. This CDR3 has 18 amino acids. The CDR3 reads CASSQDKGSSGSLETQYF. In DNA form, the CDR3 reads TGCGCCAGCAGCCAAGATAAGGGAAGTAGCGGGAGTTTGGAGACCCAGTACTTC.

The V gene is TRBV30, the J gene TRBJ1-2, with D uncertain. V dropped 5 bases and J dropped 7 bases, with 14 bases sitting between them. Germline loops: CDR1 GTSNPN, CDR2 SVGIG (reference sequence). The CDR3 spans 12 residues. As DNA, the CDR3 is TGTGCCTGGGTCCGAGAACCCCGTGGCTACACCTTC. Encoded protein: CAWVREPRGYTF. The variable domain in full, with the rest retrieved from reference TRBV30 and TRBJ1-2, is SQTIHQWPATLVQPVGSPLSLECTVEGTSNPNLYWYRQAAGRGLQLLFYSVGIGQISSEVPQNLSASRPQDRQFILSSKKLLLSDSGFYLCAWVREPRGYTFGSGTRLTVV.

The chain is built from TRBV18 and TRBJ2-3, with TRBD1 matching over 9 bases. V shed 2 bases and J 6 bases; nucleotides not matched to a gene: 3. The CDR3 contains 14 residues. Germline CDR1 and CDR2: KGHSH and LQKENI. The CDR3: CASSPTGGRDTQYF. The CDR3 region has the DNA TGTGCCAGCTCACCAACAGGGGGCCGGGATACGCAGTATTTT.

The chain combines TRBV5-4 with TRBJ2-7, with 8 bases fitting TRBD2. After removal of 2 bases from V and 3 bases from J, the junction contained 7 bases not matched to a gene. The CDR3 is made up of 15 amino acids. The germline V gene encodes CDR1 SGHNT and CDR2 YYREEE (reference sequence). Written as DNA, the CDR3 is TGTGCCAGCAGCTTCAAAGCGGGAGTTAACTACGAGCAGTACTTC. Protein: CASSFKAGVNYEQYF.

J is TRBJ2-1 and V is TRBV24-1; 7 bases agree with TRBD2. Germline V gene data show CDR1 as KGHDR and CDR2 as SFDVKD. The junction had 10 bases not matched to a gene; V was cut back by 5 bases and J by 4 bases. The CDR3 runs to 16 residues. In DNA form, the CDR3 reads TGTGCCACCAGTGGTAGTCTAGCGGATGGGTACAATGAGCAGTTCTTC. It codes for CATSGSLADGYNEQFF.

The V call is TRBV3-1 (or the pseudogene TRBV3-2), the J call TRBJ2-3, with no clear D. This CDR3 comprises 14 residues. CDR1 LGHDT and CDR2 YNNKEL come from the germline V gene (reference sequence). The V end lost 4 bases, the J end lost 5 bases, and 13 bases lay between the germline ends. In DNA form, the CDR3 reads TGTGCCAGCAGCCCCTCCCGCGGCGGAGATACGCAGTATTTT. Amino acid sequence: CASSPSRGGDTQYF.

This chain joins TRBV27 and TRBJ1-1; D is perhaps TRBD1 (5 bases). The CDR3 is made up of 13 amino acids. Per germline, CDR1 MNHEY and CDR2 SMNVEV (reference sequence). Trimming removed 3 bases at V and 4 bases at J, with 9 bases between. The CDR3 loop reads CASSFSGRTEAFF. The CDR3 nucleotides read TGTGCCAGCAGTTTCTCAGGGCGCACTGAAGCTTTCTTT.

The CDR3 bases are TGCGCCAGCAGTTCTACAGGGGTCACAACCTACGAGCAGTACTTC. It is translated as CASSSTGVTTYEQYF. This chain links TRBV5-1 with TRBJ2-7; 7 bases fit TRBD1. Germline V gene data show CDR1 as SGHRS and CDR2 as YFSETQ. The trim removed 5 bases at V and 2 bases at J, leaving 10 bases unmatched. CDR3 size: 15 residues.

The chain joins TRBV30 to TRBJ1-2, with 10 bases lining up with TRBD1. Per germline, CDR1 GTSNPN and CDR2 SVGIG (reference sequence). The CDR3 covers 11 residues. V was clipped by 4 bases and J by 8 bases; unmatched bases: 1. DNA for the CDR3: TGTGCCTGGACGGACAGGGGGGGCTACACCTTC. Translated, it gives CAWTDRGGYTF.

The V and J genes are TRBV27 and TRBJ2-2; 11 nucleotides line up with TRBD2. The CDR3 runs 17 residues. Germline lookup yields CDR1 MNHEY and CDR2 SMNVEV (reference sequence). After removal of 6 bases from V and 3 bases from J, the junction contained 9 bases not matched to a gene. The CDR3, as DNA: TGTGCCAGCAGACACTTAAGACTAGCGGGATACACCGGGGAGCTGTTTTTT. Protein: CASRHLRLAGYTGELFF.

The genes are TRBV5-8 and TRBJ2-7; 7 positions agree with TRBD2. The CDR3 consists of 13 residues. The germline V gene encodes CDR1 SGHTS and CDR2 YDEGEE. Losses at the gene ends were 4 bases for V and 6 bases for J; bases not matched to a gene: 7. The CDR3, as DNA: TGTGCCAGCAGCCGTGGGGGGGTGGGCGAGCAGTACTTC. Translated, it gives CASSRGGVGEQYF.

The genes are TRBV3-1 (or the pseudogene TRBV3-2) and TRBJ2-3; possibly TRBD1 for D (6 bases). The CDR3 is 14 amino acids. Trimming pared 5 bases from V and 0 bases from J, leaving 9 bases between. Germline values: CDR1 LGHDT, CDR2 YNNKEL (reference sequence). The CDR3, as DNA: TGTGCCAGCAGCAGGGGGTTCAGCACAGATACGCAGTATTTT. Translating it yields CASSRGFSTDTQYF.

J is TRBJ2-1 and V is TRBV9, with D tentatively TRBD1 (6 bases). CDR1 SGDLS and CDR2 YYNGEE come from the germline V gene. This CDR3 has 13 amino acids. The ends were cut back, 3 bases at V and 8 bases at J, with 12 bases in the middle. CDR3 coding DNA: TGTGCCAGCAGCGGCAGGGGTGTCTATGAGCAGTTCTTC. Translated: CASSGRGVYEQFF. The variable domain in full, completed from reference TRBV9 and TRBJ2-1, reads DSGVTQTPKHLITATGQRVTLRCSPRSGDLSVYWYQQSLDQGLQFLIQYYNGEERAKGNILERFSAQQFPDLHSELNLSSLELGDSALYFCASSGRGVYEQFFGPGTRLTVL.

This chain joins TRBV4-1 and TRBJ1-2; tentative D call: TRBD1 (6 bases). Germline loops: CDR1 MGHRA, CDR2 YSYEKL. This CDR3 is built from 15 residues. The germline V and J ends were trimmed by 4 bases and 1 base, with 13 bases remaining between them. Written as DNA, the CDR3 is TGCGCCAGCAGCCCTGCAGGGGACCTTAACTATGGCTACACCTTC. The encoded protein is CASSPAGDLNYGYTF.

Written as DNA, the CDR3 is TGTGCCAGTCGACCCCAGGCCGGGGGGGGGCCTTCTGGTTTAGCCAAAAACATTCAGTACTTC. Translated, it gives CASRPQAGGGPSGLAKNIQYF. This chain uses TRBV19 with TRBJ2-4, with 8 nucleotides matching TRBD2. CDR1 is LNHDA and CDR2 is SQIVND in the germline V gene (reference sequence). This CDR3 has 21 amino acids. With 8 bases clipped from V and 0 bases from J, the junction kept 24 bases outside the gene matches.

The chain is built from TRBV4-1 and TRBJ2-7, with 10 bases lining up with TRBD1. J was trimmed by 5 bases and V by 1 base; bases with no gene match: 5. The CDR3 loop spans 15 amino acids. The germline V gene has CDR1 MGHRA and CDR2 YSYEKL. The CDR3 DNA is TGCGCCAGCAGCCAAGCCGGGACAGGGGACCACGAGCAGTACTTC. Its translation: CASSQAGTGDHEQYF.

The chain recombines TRBV28 with TRBJ2-7; TRBD2 aligns across 14 bases. The CDR3 length is 15 residues. V dropped 6 bases and J dropped 3; count of bases not matched to a gene: 4. Per germline, CDR1 MDHEN and CDR2 SYDVKM. CDR3: CASRKTSGRVYEQYF. The DNA for the CDR3 is TGTGCCAGCAGGAAGACTAGCGGGAGGGTCTACGAGCAGTACTTC.

The V call is TRBV28, the J call TRBJ1-1, with 8 bases fitting TRBD1. This CDR3 is 16 amino acids long. Trimming at V came to 5 bases and at J to 7 bases, leaving 15 bases not matched to a gene. Germline assignment: CDR1 MDHEN and CDR2 SYDVKM. The CDR3 DNA sequence: TGTGCCAGCAGTCCTATCCCCCCGCGGACAGGGTTTGAAGCTTTCTTT. This sequence encodes CASSPIPPRTGFEAFF.

By share, this clone counts as medium-sized. CDR3 residues: CASSLAAWRDEQYF. CDR3 coding DNA: TGTGCCAGCAGCTTAGCCGCTTGGAGGGACGAGCAGTACTTC. The J gene is TRBJ2-7, the V gene TRBV7-8; maybe TRBD2 (6 bases). CDR1 and CDR2 (germline): SGHVS, FQNEAQ. The CDR3 is 14 residues long. V gave up 0 bases and J gave up 5 bases, with 11 bases separating them.

The rearrangement links TRBV7-8 to TRBJ2-2, with 8 bases aligning to TRBD1. The length of the CDR3 is 15 residues. In germline, CDR1 is SGHVS, CDR2 FQNEAQ. Losses at the gene ends were 6 bases for V and 4 bases for J; bases not matched to a gene: 7. The DNA of the CDR3 is TGTGCCAGCAGGAGCCGGACAGGGATCACCGGGGAGCTGTTTTTT. Translating gives CASRSRTGITGELFF. Full variable domain (missing parts from reference TRBV7-8 and TRBJ2-2): GAGVSQSPRYKVAKRGQDVALRCDPISGHVSLFWYQQALGQGPEFLTYFQNEAQLDKSGLPSDRFFAERPEGSVSTLKIQRTQQEDSAVYLCASRSRTGITGELFFGEGSRLTVL.

The V call is TRBV28, the J call TRBJ2-7; 10 nucleotides agree with TRBD2. J was trimmed by 5 bases and V by 2 bases; bases with no gene match: 6. CDR1 MDHEN and CDR2 SYDVKM come from the germline V gene. The CDR3 totals 15 residues. The CDR3 DNA reads as TGTGCCAGCAGTTTAGCTAGCGGGAGTATCCACGAGCAGTACTTC. This sequence encodes CASSLASGSIHEQYF.

The chain carries TRBV5-1 and TRBJ1-6, with D maybe TRBD1 (5 bases). V was shortened by 4 bases and J by 5 bases, with 19 bases between the two germline ends. The germline V gene encodes CDR1 SGHRS and CDR2 YFSETQ. This CDR3 spans 17 amino acids. The CDR3 spells CASSPNPLQAHNSPLHF. The CDR3 nucleotides read TGCGCCAGCAGCCCAAACCCCCTACAGGCCCATAATTCACCCCTCCACTTT.

This rearrangement joins TRBV28 to TRBJ1-1; TRBD1 aligns across 9 bases. The V gene's germline CDR1 is MDHEN and CDR2 SYDVKM. The CDR3 sequence is 14 residues long. Trimming at V came to 7 bases and at J to 3 bases, leaving 6 bases not matched to a gene. In DNA, the CDR3 is TGTGCCAGCATGTTACAGGGGGCTGACACTGAAGCTTTCTTT. This gives the protein CASMLQGADTEAFF.

CDR3 in amino acids: CASSSLRGSFTDTQYF. The CDR3, as DNA: TGCGCCAGCAGCTCCCTACGCGGGAGTTTTACAGATACGCAGTATTTT. The chain uses TRBV5-1 and TRBJ2-3; 7 nucleotides line up with TRBD2. The J segment lost 3 bases and the V segment lost 3 bases, leaving 10 bases of the junction unmatched. CDR1 and CDR2 (germline): SGHRS, YFSETQ. This CDR3 has 16 residues.

This clone was counted once. The J gene is TRBJ1-5, the V gene TRBV21-1. TRBV21-1 is designated a pseudogene. CDR3 length: 14 amino acids. As DNA, the CDR3 is TGTGCCAGCATGGGGAGCGGGACTTCGAAGCCCCAGCATTTT. Translated: CASMGSGTSKPQHF.

The chain joins TRBV6-5 to TRBJ2-3; 8 nucleotides line up with TRBD2. CDR3 size: 15 residues. CDR1 and CDR2 from the germline V gene are MNHEY and SVGAGI. V lost 2 bases to trimming and J lost 0 bases; unmatched junction nucleotides: 1. The CDR3 sequence is CASSYVAGSTDTQYF. The CDR3 nucleotides are TGTGCCAGCAGTTACGTAGCGGGGAGCACAGATACGCAGTATTTT.

This chain joins TRBV27 and TRBJ2-1, with 9 bases matching TRBD2. With V trimmed by 10 bases and J by 8 bases, 15 bases remained unmatched. Germline lookup yields CDR1 MNHEY and CDR2 SMNVEV (reference sequence). The CDR3 contains 15 residues. The CDR3 nucleotides are TGTGCCACCCGAACTCGGGGACTAGCTAGAGATGAGCAGTTCTTC. The encoded protein is CATRTRGLARDEQFF.